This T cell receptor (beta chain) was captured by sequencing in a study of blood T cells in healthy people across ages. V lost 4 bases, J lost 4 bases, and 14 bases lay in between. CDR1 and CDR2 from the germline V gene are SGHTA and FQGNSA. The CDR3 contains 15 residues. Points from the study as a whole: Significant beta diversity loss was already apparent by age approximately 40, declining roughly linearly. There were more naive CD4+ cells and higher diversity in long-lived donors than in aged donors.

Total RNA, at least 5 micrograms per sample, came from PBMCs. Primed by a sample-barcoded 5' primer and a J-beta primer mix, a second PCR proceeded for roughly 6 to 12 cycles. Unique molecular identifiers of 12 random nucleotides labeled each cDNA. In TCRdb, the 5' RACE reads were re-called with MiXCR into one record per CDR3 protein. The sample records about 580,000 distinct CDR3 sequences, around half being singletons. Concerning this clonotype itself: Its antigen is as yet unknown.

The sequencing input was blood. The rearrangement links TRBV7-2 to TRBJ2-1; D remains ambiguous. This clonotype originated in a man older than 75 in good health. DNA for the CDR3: TGTGCCAGCAGCTCCAAGGGCCAAGGGTACAATGAGCAGTTCTTC. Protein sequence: CASSSKGQGYNEQFF. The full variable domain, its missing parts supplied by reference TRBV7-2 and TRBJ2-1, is GAGVSQSPSNKVTEKGKDVELRCDPISGHTALYWYRQSLGQGLEFLIYFQGNSAPDKSGLPSDRFSAERTGGSVSTLTIQRTQQEDSAVYLCASSSKGQGYNEQFFGPGTRLTVL.